This is a list of T cell receptor beta chains from one sample in a study of blood T cells in healthy people across ages. Using its own MiXCR run on the 5' RACE reads, TCRdb lists one record per CDR3 protein. The table shows 780,000 or so distinct CDR3 sequences, with 45% to 70% occurring only once. Sequences were obtained from blood. The receptors derive from a man aged 35-49 years in good health. Each CDR3 is given with its conserved first and last residue. D genes are given only for firm matches. The size entry is marked missing in some rows and otherwise reads once, few, many or a size class.

TRBV15	NA	NA	TRBJ2-1	CATRTLAVNNEQFF	TGTGCCACCCGCACCTTAGCGGTGAACAATGAGCAGTTCTTC
TRBV6-2/TRBV6-3	NA	few	TRBJ1-1	CASSYQAGEAFF	TGTGCCAGCAGTTACCAGGCAGGGGAAGCTTTCTTT
TRBV28	NA	NA	TRBJ1-2	CATISGSPYGYTF	TGTGCCACCATTTCTGGGAGTCCCTATGGCTACACCTTC
TRBV5-1	NA	few	TRBJ1-4	CASSLGRSSDEKLFF	TGCGCCAGCAGCTTAGGCAGGAGTTCCGATGAAAAACTGTTTTTT
TRBV28	TRBD1	NA	TRBJ1-2	CASSQPQGARGYTF	TGTGCCAGCAGCCAACCGCAGGGGGCGAGGGGCTACACCTTC
TRBV7-2	NA	NA	TRBJ2-5	CASSLLGWEAQYF	TGTGCCAGCAGCTTACTGGGGTGGGAGGCCCAGTACTTC
TRBV7-2	NA	once	TRBJ1-1	CASSSNPPGTHTEAFF	TGTGCCAGCAGCTCTAATCCCCCGGGGACCCACACTGAAGCTTTCTTT
TRBV9	TRBD2	NA	TRBJ2-3	CASSPRSLAGVTDTQYF	TGTGCCAGCAGCCCGCGCAGTCTAGCGGGTGTCACAGATACGCAGTATTTT
TRBV20-1	TRBD2	NA	TRBJ2-1	CSTAGFPYNEQFF	TGCAGTACAGCGGGGTTTCCCTACAATGAGCAGTTCTTC
TRBV14	NA	NA	TRBJ1-2	CASSQDPGGYGYTF	TGTGCCAGCAGCCAAGATCCGGGCGGCTATGGCTACACCTTC
TRBV20-1	NA	NA	TRBJ1-2	CSASPVGGYTF	TGCAGTGCTTCGCCCGTAGGAGGTTACACCTTC
TRBV27	NA	few	TRBJ2-3	CASSQITNTDTQYF	TGTGCCAGCAGCCAAATAACGAACACAGATACGCAGTATTTT
TRBV7-9	TRBD1	NA	TRBJ2-2	CASSARGQGTAHQNTGELFF	TGTGCCAGCAGCGCTAGGGGACAGGGGACAGCTCACCAGAACACCGGGGAGCTGTTTTTT
TRBV20-1	NA	NA	TRBJ2-1	CSAPRTERPYIEQFF	TGCAGTGCTCCACGGACAGAAAGGCCTTACATTGAGCAGTTCTTC
TRBV20-1	NA	few	TRBJ2-3	CSARGQGDTQYF	TGCAGTGCTAGGGGACAAGGCGATACGCAGTATTTT
TRBV7-9	NA	NA	TRBJ2-1	CASSFEDRNEQFF	TGTGCCAGCAGCTTTGAGGACCGCAATGAGCAGTTCTTC
TRBV7-2	NA	NA	TRBJ2-3	CASGLVAVLSTDTQYF	TGTGCCAGCGGCTTAGTTGCGGTCTTGAGCACAGATACGCAGTATTTT
TRBV5-1	NA	NA	TRBJ1-4	CASSGNGPDEKLFF	TGCGCCAGCAGCGGTAACGGACCGGATGAAAAACTGTTTTTT
TRBV7-3	NA	NA	TRBJ2-7	CASSAEGSSYGQYF	TGTGCCAGCAGCGCGGAAGGGAGCTCCTACGGGCAGTACTTC
TRBV20-1	TRBD1	NA	TRBJ2-1	CSARDNQGAYNEQFF	TGCAGTGCTAGAGATAACCAGGGGGCATACAATGAGCAGTTCTTC
TRBV25-1	NA	NA	TRBJ2-1	CASSGEKGWHEQFF	TGTGCCAGCAGTGGGGAAAAGGGGTGGCATGAGCAGTTCTTC
TRBV9	NA	once	TRBJ1-5	CASSVEDRPYSNQPQHF	TGTGCCAGCAGCGTAGAAGACAGGCCTTATAGCAATCAGCCCCAGCATTTT
TRBV20-1	TRBD2	NA	TRBJ2-7	CSARDLSGGAYNEQYF	TGCAGTGCTAGAGATCTTAGCGGGGGGGCCTACAATGAGCAGTACTTC
TRBV18	NA	few	TRBJ1-2	CASSQQENYGYTF	TGTGCCAGCTCACAACAAGAAAACTATGGCTACACCTTC
TRBV29-1	NA	NA	TRBJ2-7	CSVEISGASYEQYF	TGCAGCGTTGAAATCTCAGGGGCCTCCTACGAGCAGTACTTC
TRBV12-3/TRBV12-4	NA	few	TRBJ2-7	CASSPEPRVGYEQYF	TGTGCCAGCAGTCCCGAACCGCGGGTTGGATACGAGCAGTACTTC
TRBV12-3/TRBV12-4	NA	NA	TRBJ2-2	CASSPRPTAGELFF	TGTGCCAGCAGTCCCCGACCCACGGCGGGGGAGCTGTTTTTT
TRBV20-1	NA	NA	TRBJ2-6	CSVGANSGANVLTF	TGCAGTGTGGGGGCGAACTCTGGGGCCAACGTCCTGACTTTC